This T cell receptor (beta chain) was recorded in a study of cytotoxic CD8 clonotypes in ibrutinib-treated CLL. Study-level findings and limits: At the start, clonality exceeded age-matched healthy donors and followed circulating CD8+ T-cell counts.

Details on this clone: Its antigen is as yet unknown.

The assay was immunoSEQ multiplex PCR, and TCRdb's table has in-frame clones only and misses some. The sample carries 50,000 or so clones, 75% to 90% recorded once. The V gene's germline CDR1 is SGDLS and CDR2 YYNGEE. The ends lost 3 bases at V and 4 bases at J; junction bases unmatched: 4. There are 14 residues in the CDR3. Sequenced material: PBMCs, taken after 24 months of ibrutinib treatment. The source of this sequence is a human donor with chronic lymphocytic leukemia. The V gene is TRBV9, the J gene TRBJ1-3; 7 bases map to TRBD1. The CDR3 reads CASSATGAGNTIYF. Here the CDR3 DNA reads TGTGCCAGCAGCGCCACAGGGGCCGGAAACACCATATATTTT.